This T cell receptor beta chain was recorded in a study of CD8 T cells in ankylosing spondylitis. Via MiXCR, TCRdb re-called the 5' RACE reads, giving one row per CDR3 protein. The sample records about 250,000 distinct CDR3 sequences, about 10% being singletons. V trimming: 5 bases; J trimming: 6 bases; junction bases outside the gene matches: 9. Germline CDR1 reads SGHRS; CDR2 reads YFSETQ. The CDR3 runs to 14 residues. Regarding the study as a whole: Clones linked with disease were CD8+ and fairly uncommon in the peripheral blood. As reported, disease-linked clones showed significant enrichment in matched ankylosing spondylitis synovial fluid.

There are many counts of this clonotype. Its antigen is still unknown. This chain joins TRBV5-1 and TRBJ1-1; 8 nucleotides agree with TRBD1. The receptor's source is a male donor with ankylosing spondylitis or in good health (not recorded which). Material for sequencing was blood, either unsorted or a sorted T cell fraction (not recorded which). As DNA, the CDR3 is TGCGCCAGCAGTTTGACAGGGGCGCGAGCTGAAGCTTTCTTT. It specifies CASSLTGARAEAFF.